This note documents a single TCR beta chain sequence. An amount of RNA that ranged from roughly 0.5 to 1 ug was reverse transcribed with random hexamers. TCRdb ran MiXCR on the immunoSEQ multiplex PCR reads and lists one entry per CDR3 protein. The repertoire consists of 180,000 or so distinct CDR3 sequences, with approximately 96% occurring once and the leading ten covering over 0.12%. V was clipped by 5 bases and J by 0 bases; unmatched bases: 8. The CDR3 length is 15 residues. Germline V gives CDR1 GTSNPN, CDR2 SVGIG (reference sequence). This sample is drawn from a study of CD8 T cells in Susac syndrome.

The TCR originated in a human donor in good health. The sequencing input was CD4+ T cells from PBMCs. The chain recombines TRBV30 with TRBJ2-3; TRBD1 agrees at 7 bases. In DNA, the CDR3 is TGTGCCTGGGCCCGGGACAGCTCTAGCACAGATACGCAGTATTTT. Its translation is CAWARDSSSTDTQYF.